A single sample gave rise to the 26 T cell receptor beta chains below, sequenced in a study of T cell repertoires in cytomegalovirus infection. TCRdb passed the reads through MiXCR, listing each CDR3 protein once. Of some 100,000 distinct CDR3 sequences listed, around a quarter were seen once; the top ten hold about two fifths. The sample consisted of CD8+ T cells from PBMCs. All receptors derive from a human donor in good health (CMV status not recorded). Some clones in this sample may be carry-over from other donors' samples.

The rearrangement joins TRBV19 to TRBJ2-5; 10 positions match TRBD1. Germline V gene sequence: CDR1 LNHDA, CDR2 SQIVND (reference sequence). The ends lost 5 bases at V and 1 base at J; junction bases unmatched: 7. The CDR3 contains 16 residues. The CDR3 sequence: CASSFRTGGIQETQYF. The CDR3 nucleotides read TGTGCCAGTAGTTTTCGGACAGGGGGGATCCAAGAGACCCAGTACTTC.

This clonotype was seen at least ten times. The rearrangement joins TRBV6-1 to TRBJ1-4, with a possible D match to TRBD1 (6 bases). This CDR3 spans 15 amino acids. The germline V gene has CDR1 MNHNS and CDR2 SASEGT. Trimming left V 1 base short and J 8 bases short, with 14 bases between. CDR3 sequence reads: CASSEVGGGKEKLFF. The CDR3 bases are TGTGCCAGCAGTGAAGTCGGAGGGGGTAAGGAAAAACTGTTTTTT.

The rearrangement joins TRBV5-6 to TRBJ1-4; unclear D gene. In germline, CDR1 is SGHDT, CDR2 YYEEEE. V lost 0 bases to trimming and J lost 11 bases, with 14 bases between them. CDR3 length: 14 amino acids. Here the CDR3 reads CASSLGLLPDKLFF. CDR3 DNA: TGTGCCAGCAGCTTGGGCCTCCTGCCAGACAAACTGTTTTTT.

There are a few counts of this clonotype. The V gene is TRBV7-8, the J gene TRBJ2-3, with D perhaps matching TRBD2 (5 bases). CDR3 length: 16 residues. Per germline, CDR1 SGHVS and CDR2 FQNEAQ. Trimming left V 0 bases short and J 0 bases short, with 10 bases between. The CDR3 DNA reads as TGTGCCAGCAGCTTAGCGCTCGGCGGGAGCACAGATACGCAGTATTTT. This translates into CASSLALGGSTDTQYF.

The CDR3 DNA sequence: TGTGCCAGCAGCGTCTCTCCGGGACCACACTACGAGCAGTACTTC. Encoded protein: CASSVSPGPHYEQYF. The chain recombines TRBV13 with TRBJ2-7, with D possibly being TRBD1 or TRBD2 (5 bases each). The germline V gene has CDR1 PRHDT and CDR2 FYEKMQ (reference sequence). V dropped 5 bases and J dropped 3 bases, with 17 bases sitting between them. The CDR3 is made up of 15 amino acids.

A few counts support this clonotype. This chain joins TRBV28 and TRBJ2-4; 10 bases match TRBD1. Germline CDR1 reads MDHEN; CDR2 reads SYDVKM. The CDR3 totals 16 residues. V was clipped by 7 bases and J by 2 bases; unmatched bases: 8. The DNA of the CDR3 is TGTGCCAGCAAAGAGACAGGGGGCACGACCAAAAACATTCAGTACTTC. This sequence encodes CASKETGGTTKNIQYF. The full variable domain, completed using reference TRBV28 and TRBJ2-4, is DVKVTQSSRYLVKRTGEKVFLECVQDMDHENMFWYRQDPGLGLRLIYFSYDVKMKEKGDIPEGYSVSREKKERFSLILESASTNQTSMYLCASKETGGTTKNIQYFGAGTRLSVL.

The chain uses TRBV28 and TRBJ1-6; the D gene is possibly TRBD1 (5 bases). Germline CDR1 MDHEN, CDR2 SYDVKM. Trimming removed 2 bases at V and 0 bases at J, with 8 bases between. This CDR3 contains 16 residues. The CDR3 loop is CASSLGTSSYNSPLHF. The DNA of the CDR3 is TGTGCCAGCAGTTTAGGGACCAGCTCCTATAATTCACCCCTCCACTTT.

This clonotype was seen at least ten times. This chain connects TRBV7-9 to TRBJ2-1, with 12 bases that match TRBD1. The CDR3 sequence is 15 residues long. The germline V gene has CDR1 SEHNR and CDR2 FQNEAQ (reference sequence). Germline trimming cut 2 bases from V and 8 bases from J; bases unmatched to any gene: 4. The CDR3 DNA reads TGTGCCAGCAGCTTAAGGGACAGGGGGCTCGATGAGCAGTTCTTC. Protein product: CASSLRDRGLDEQFF. The full variable domain, rest sourced from reference TRBV7-9 and TRBJ2-1, is DTGVSQNPRHKITKRGQNVTFRCDPISEHNRLYWYRQTLGQGPEFLTYFQNEAQLEKSRLLSDRFSAERPKGSFSTLEIQRTEQGDSAMYLCASSLRDRGLDEQFFGPGTRLTVL.

This chain uses TRBV25-1 with TRBJ2-2; D is possibly TRBD2 (5 bases). Germline V gives CDR1 MGHDK, CDR2 SYGVNS. V was trimmed by 1 base and J by 4 bases, leaving 7 bases between them. The CDR3 is 14 residues long. The CDR3 here is CASSEWAGTGELFF. In DNA, the CDR3 is TGTGCCAGCAGTGAATGGGCGGGCACCGGGGAGCTGTTTTTT.

The rearrangement uses TRBV4-3 and TRBJ1-2, with a tentative D call TRBD1 (6 bases). There are 15 residues in the CDR3. Germline V gene lookup returns CDR1 LGHNA and CDR2 YSLEER. Trimming removed 5 bases at V and 8 bases at J, with 21 bases between. The CDR3 is CASSASRTAGEGYTF. CDR3 in DNA: TGCGCCAGCAGCGCTTCTCGGACAGCTGGTGAAGGCTACACCTTC.

This clonotype has at least ten counts. The chain joins TRBV28 to TRBJ2-7; D remains ambiguous. The germline gives CDR1 MDHEN, CDR2 SYDVKM. The CDR3 runs to 12 residues. Trimming shortened V by 2 bases and J by 7 bases, and 9 bases separated the two germline ends. The CDR3 sequence: CASSLGVREQYF. The DNA for the CDR3 is TGTGCCAGCAGTTTAGGAGTGAGGGAGCAGTACTTC.

The chain uses TRBV27 and TRBJ1-3, with unresolved D. CDR1 is MNHEY, CDR2 SMNVEV, per germline (reference sequence). V lost 5 bases to trimming and J lost 0 bases, with 5 bases between them. The CDR3 loop spans 13 amino acids. The CDR3 DNA reads TGTGCCAGCAGTGTAAGCTCTGGAAACACCATATATTTT. Protein sequence: CASSVSSGNTIYF.

This clonotype was detected many times. The rearrangement joins TRBV10-3 to TRBJ2-1, with 9 bases that match TRBD1. V dropped 6 bases and J dropped 7; count of bases not matched to a gene: 10. The CDR3 is 15 residues long. Germline loops: CDR1 ENHRY, CDR2 SYGVKD. Written as DNA, the CDR3 is TGTGCCATCAGCGACCCACAGGGGGCGAATAATGAGCAGTTCTTC. Protein: CAISDPQGANNEQFF.

This clonotype was picked up a small number of times. This chain links TRBV11-1 with TRBJ2-1; 9 positions match TRBD2. The V gene's germline CDR1 is SGHAT and CDR2 FQDESV (reference sequence). This CDR3 region has 11 residues. Trimming cost V 11 bases and J 10 bases; bases outside gene matches: 6. The CDR3 protein is CAVQREDEQFF. The CDR3 region has the DNA TGTGCCGTCCAGCGGGAGGACGAGCAGTTCTTC.

This clonotype was detected many times. The V and J genes are TRBV7-8 and TRBJ2-3; D not certain. V dropped 2 bases and J dropped 2 bases, with 20 bases sitting between them. The germline V gene encodes CDR1 SGHVS and CDR2 FQNEAQ. The CDR3 length is 18 residues. Written as DNA, the CDR3 is TGTGCCAGCAGCTTAAAGCCCGCAATCAGCGAATTCACAGATACGCAGTATTTT. Translating gives CASSLKPAISEFTDTQYF.

The chain employs TRBV11-3 and TRBJ2-1, with 9 positions matching TRBD2. The length of the CDR3 is 13 residues. Germline CDR1 and CDR2: SGHNT and YENEEA. Unmatched junction bases numbered 9, after V lost 3 bases and J lost 15 bases. The CDR3 reads CASSFSSGSLMFF. The CDR3, as DNA: TGTGCCAGCAGCTTCAGTAGCGGGAGCCTCATGTTCTTC.

As for this clonotype: This may arise from a read error, as a much more abundant clone is one base away. The chain has TRBV7-6 and TRBJ2-2, with D possibly being TRBD2 (6 bases). Trimming stripped 1 base from V and 6 bases from J, with 15 bases between. CDR1 and CDR2 (germline): SGHVS, FNYEAQ. The CDR3 covers 16 residues. The CDR3 reads CASSLESNGGPGELFF. CDR3 coding DNA: TGTGCCAGCAGCTTAGAGTCCAACGGGGGACCCGGGGAGCTGTTTTTT.

The rearrangement uses TRBV5-1 and TRBJ2-1; D not resolved. V lost 0 bases to trimming and J lost 2 bases, with 6 bases between them. Germline lookup yields CDR1 SGHRS and CDR2 YFSETQ. This CDR3 is built from 14 residues. The CDR3 region has the DNA TGCGCCAGCAGCTTGGCCGACCCCTACAATGAGCAGTTCTTC. It is translated as CASSLADPYNEQFF.

With regard to this clonotype: One junction end disagrees with the germline gene, perhaps due to a read error. The gene calls are TRBV28 and TRBJ2-2; either TRBD1 or TRBD2 may supply D (5 bases each). The CDR3 sequence is 14 residues long. CDR1 is MDHEN, CDR2 SYDVKM, per germline. The CDR3 nucleotides read TGTGCCAGCAGTTTGCCCCAGGGCCCCGGGGAGCTGTTGTTT. This gives the protein CASSLPQGPGELLF.

This clonotype was seen more than once but under ten times. The rearrangement uses TRBV4-3 and TRBJ2-1; TRBD2 matches at 11 bases. Germline V gene sequence: CDR1 LGHNA, CDR2 YSLEER. After removal of 3 bases from V and 8 bases from J, the junction contained 9 bases not matched to a gene. The CDR3 runs 16 residues. CDR3 protein: CASSQGAGTSGHEQFF. The CDR3 coding sequence is TGCGCCAGCAGCCAGGGTGCCGGGACTAGCGGACATGAGCAGTTCTTC.

This clonotype has a handful of counts. V and J are TRBV9 and TRBJ2-3; either TRBD1 or TRBD2 may supply D (5 bases each). V was clipped by 4 bases and J by 0 bases, with 9 bases between them. This CDR3 spans 14 amino acids. The V gene's germline CDR1 is SGDLS and CDR2 YYNGEE. The CDR3, as DNA: TGTGCCAGCAGCACCCGGGACAGCACAGATACGCAGTATTTT. Its protein is CASSTRDSTDTQYF.

The CDR3 loop reads CASSQTLGQGITDTQYF. CDR3 in DNA: TGTGCCAGCAGCCAAACACTAGGACAGGGGATAACAGATACGCAGTATTTT. The rearrangement joins TRBV4-2 to TRBJ2-3; 9 bases match TRBD1. This CDR3 contains 17 residues. V dropped 2 bases and J dropped 3; count of bases not matched to a gene: 9. CDR1 and CDR2 (germline): LGHNA, YNFKEQ.

This sequence joins TRBV6-6 and TRBJ1-3; D unclear. The CDR3 runs to 13 residues. The germline CDR1 and CDR2 sequences are MNHNY and SVGAGI (reference sequence). The CDR3 is CATYFGFGNTIYF. The CDR3 DNA reads TGTGCTACTTACTTTGGGTTCGGAAACACCATATATTTT.

This clonotype came up many times. The chain employs TRBV6-2 or TRBV6-3 and TRBJ2-1, with TRBD2 matching 12 bases. V trimming: 5 bases; J trimming: 8 bases; junction bases outside the gene matches: 10. The CDR3 contains 16 residues. The V gene's germline CDR1 is MNHEY and CDR2 SVGEGT. As DNA, the CDR3 is TGTGCCAGCAGTGACCGACTAGCGGGAGTAGTCTATGAGCAGTTCTTC. It is translated as CASSDRLAGVVYEQFF.

This clonotype was picked up a small number of times. V and J are TRBV6-5 and TRBJ2-5; 7 bases line up with TRBD1. The CDR3 extends over 15 amino acids. With 0 bases clipped from V and 2 bases from J, the junction kept 3 bases outside the gene matches. Germline assignment: CDR1 MNHEY and CDR2 SVGAGI. The CDR3 DNA follows: TGTGCCAGCAGTTACTCACCGGGACAGCAAGAGACCCAGTACTTC. Translating it yields CASSYSPGQQETQYF.

This chain connects TRBV7-9 to TRBJ1-1; D possibly corresponds to TRBD1 (5 bases). This CDR3 spans 15 amino acids. V was shortened by 4 bases and J by 1 base, with 13 bases between the two germline ends. In germline, CDR1 is SEHNR, CDR2 FQNEAQ (reference sequence). CDR3 in amino acids: CASSSPTGGNTEAFF. In nucleotides, the CDR3 is TGTGCCAGCAGCTCCCCCACCGGGGGGAACACTGAAGCTTTCTTT. The whole variable domain, remainder taken from reference TRBV7-9 and TRBJ1-1, is DTGVSQNPRHKITKRGQNVTFRCDPISEHNRLYWYRQTLGQGPEFLTYFQNEAQLEKSRLLSDRFSAERPKGSFSTLEIQRTEQGDSAMYLCASSSPTGGNTEAFFGQGTRLTVV.